The 3 T cell receptor beta chains reported below all come from one sample, sequenced in a study of CD8 T cells in ankylosing spondylitis. These receptors lack a known antigen. TCRdb re-called the 5' RACE reads with MiXCR, one entry per CDR3 protein. The table lists 670,000 or so distinct CDR3 sequences, roughly 20% of them singletons, with around 19% in the top ten. Study-level results: There was a TCR beta motif, made of eight highly homologous variants, that appeared characteristic of ankylosing spondylitis blood.

Sequencing was done on a sample of blood, either unsorted or a sorted T cell fraction (not recorded which). These TCRs come from a male donor with ankylosing spondylitis.

This clonotype was picked up a small number of times. The chain has TRBV7-6 and TRBJ2-7, with 8 bases identical to TRBD2. V shed 2 bases and J 3 bases; nucleotides not matched to a gene: 12. Germline CDR1 reads SGHVS; CDR2 reads FNYEAQ. The CDR3 covers 17 residues. CDR3 sequence (DNA): TGTGCCAGCAGCTTACGCTCTGGTAGCGGGATGAGCTACGAGCAGTACTTC. This gives the protein CASSLRSGSGMSYEQYF.

CDR3 sequence reads: CASSFRWVLWGGAENTQYF. In DNA form, the CDR3 reads TGCGCCAGCAGCTTCCGATGGGTGCTGTGGGGGGGGGCTGAAAATACGCAGTATTTT. The chain combines TRBV5-1 with TRBJ2-3; possibly TRBD2 for D (7 bases). The CDR3 runs 19 residues. V was cut by 2 bases and J by 7 bases, with 29 bases left in between. Germline V gene data show CDR1 as SGHRS and CDR2 as YFSETQ. Looking up the rest from reference TRBV5-1 and TRBJ2-3 gives the full variable domain: KAGVTQTPRYLIKTRGQQVTLSCSPISGHRSVSWYQQTPGQGLQFLFEYFSETQRNKGNFPGRFSGRQFSNSRSEMNVSTLELGDSALYLCASSFRWVLWGGAENTQYFGPGTRLTVL.

The rearrangement uses TRBV6-2 or TRBV6-3 and TRBJ2-1; 15 bases are a match to TRBD2. The CDR3 loop spans 19 amino acids. Germline values: CDR1 MNHEY, CDR2 SVGEGT. V gave up 7 bases and J gave up 4 bases; unmatched junction bases: 14. The CDR3 coding sequence is TGTGCCAGCACCCGCGGACTAGCGGGAGGGCGGTTGTCTTACAATGAGCAGTTCTTC. Translating it yields CASTRGLAGGRLSYNEQFF.